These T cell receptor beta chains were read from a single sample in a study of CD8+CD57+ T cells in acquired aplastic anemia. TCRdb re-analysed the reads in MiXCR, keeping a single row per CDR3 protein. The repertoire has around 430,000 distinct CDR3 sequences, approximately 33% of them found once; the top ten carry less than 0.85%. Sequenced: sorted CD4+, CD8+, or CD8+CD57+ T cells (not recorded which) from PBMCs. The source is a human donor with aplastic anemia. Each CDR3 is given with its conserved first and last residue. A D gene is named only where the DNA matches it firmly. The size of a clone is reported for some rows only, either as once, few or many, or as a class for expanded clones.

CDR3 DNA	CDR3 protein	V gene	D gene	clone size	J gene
TGTGCCAGCAGCAAACAACCCGGGGCCTACGAGCAGTACTTC	CASSKQPGAYEQYF	TRBV9	-	many	TRBJ2-7
TGCAGTGCTGTGGACGGGTGGGGTTCCTACGAGCAGTACTTC	CSAVDGWGSYEQYF	TRBV20-1	-	few	TRBJ2-7
TGCGCCAGCAGCCACCCGGGACACGTGAACACCGGGGAGCTGTTTTTT	CASSHPGHVNTGELFF	TRBV4-3	-	-	TRBJ2-2
TGTGCCAGCAGCACCCGGACTAGCGGGTCCTACGAGCAGTACTTC	CASSTRTSGSYEQYF	TRBV5-4	TRBD2	-	TRBJ2-7
TGTGCCAGCTGGGCAGAAACCCAGCCCCAGCATTTT	CASWAETQPQHF	TRBV28	-	-	TRBJ1-5
TGTGCCAGCAGCCCGCAATCGGGACAGGTAGTCGAGCAGTACTTC	CASSPQSGQVVEQYF	TRBV7-9	TRBD1	-	TRBJ2-7
TGTGCCAGCAGCTTAGATACAGGGCGGGGGACCCAGTACTTC	CASSLDTGRGTQYF	TRBV11-3	-	once	TRBJ2-5
TGTGCCAGCAGTTTAGTAGCAGGGTCGGAATCCTATAATTCACCCCTCCACTTT	CASSLVAGSESYNSPLHF	TRBV12-3/TRBV12-4	-	-	TRBJ1-6
TGTGCCAGCAGCCAAACAGGGGAGTATCTTTCACCCCTCCACTTT	CASSQTGEYLSPLHF	TRBV14	TRBD1	-	TRBJ1-6
TGTGCCAGCAGCGTAGCCGGGGGGGTCTACGAGCAGTACTTC	CASSVAGGVYEQYF	TRBV9	TRBD2	many	TRBJ2-7
TGTGCTAGAGATGTCCGGACAGGCAAATCCTACGAGCAGTACTTC	CARDVRTGKSYEQYF	TRBV19	TRBD1	-	TRBJ2-7
TGTGCCAGCAGCTATTTCCCCACTCGGGGAGCAGTAGGCTACACCTTC	CASSYFPTRGAVGYTF	TRBV11-2	-	few	TRBJ1-2
TGTGCCAGCCAAGGGGGGACAAATCAGCCCCAGCATTTT	CASQGGTNQPQHF	TRBV7-8	-	-	TRBJ1-5
TGTGCCAGCAGCCAAGATCGACGGGGTTCACCCCTCCACTTT	CASSQDRRGSPLHF	TRBV4-2	-	many	TRBJ1-6
TGCGCCAGCAGCTTGACAGGACAGGGTCAGGATGGCTACACCTTC	CASSLTGQGQDGYTF	TRBV5-1	TRBD1	-	TRBJ1-2
TGTGCCAGCAGTTTTTCCTCCGCTAATCAAGAGACCCAGTACTTC	CASSFSSANQETQYF	TRBV6-5	-	-	TRBJ2-5
TGCAGCGTTGATTTGGACAGGGATGGCTATGGCTACACCTTC	CSVDLDRDGYGYTF	TRBV29-1	TRBD1	-	TRBJ1-2
TGCAGTGCTAGAACAGGACAGGCCACAGATACGCAGTATTTT	CSARTGQATDTQYF	TRBV20-1	TRBD1	few	TRBJ2-3
TGTGCCAGCAGCTTGATGAAGAATGAAAAACTGTTTTTT	CASSLMKNEKLFF	TRBV7-2	-	many	TRBJ1-4
TGCAGTGCTAGAGATGGACTATCGGCAACCTACGAGCAGTACTTC	CSARDGLSATYEQYF	TRBV20-1	-	few	TRBJ2-7
TGTGCCAGCAGCGTCCGTATCAATCAGCCCCAGCATTTT	CASSVRINQPQHF	TRBV12-3/TRBV12-4	-	many	TRBJ1-5
TGTGCCGTCAGTGACGACAGGGTTGGAAACACTGAAGCTTTCTTT	CAVSDDRVGNTEAFF	TRBV10-3	TRBD1	-	TRBJ1-1
TGTGCCAGCAGGAGCCTGGGGACAGTATCCGGCTACACCTTC	CASRSLGTVSGYTF	TRBV2	TRBD1	many	TRBJ1-2
TGTGCCAGCACGGGACCTAACTTATACTCCTATAATTCACCCCTCCACTTT	CASTGPNLYSYNSPLHF	TRBV10-3	-	few	TRBJ1-6
TGCGCCAGCAGCTTGGAGGTGTCAGCAGTCACAGATACGCAGTATTTT	CASSLEVSAVTDTQYF	TRBV5-1	-	-	TRBJ2-3
TGTGCCAGTAAACGGGGGAGTGCGTATGATCAGCCCCAGCATTTT	CASKRGSAYDQPQHF	TRBV19	-	many	TRBJ1-5
TGCAGTGCTAGACGAACAGGGGACGGCCTTGGTGGCAATCAGCCCCAGCATTTT	CSARRTGDGLGGNQPQHF	TRBV20-1	TRBD1	few	TRBJ1-5
TGTGCCATCAGTGATCTAGCGGGGGGGCCGAACACCGGGGAGCTGTTTTTT	CAISDLAGGPNTGELFF	TRBV10-3	TRBD2	many	TRBJ2-2
TGTGCCAGCAGCACCTTTGGACAGGGCTATAATTCACCCCTCCACTTT	CASSTFGQGYNSPLHF	TRBV11-1	TRBD1	many	TRBJ1-6
TGTGCCAGCAGCGCCCGAGGGGGAGCGGGGGGGCAGAATGAGCAGTTCTTC	CASSARGGAGGQNEQFF	TRBV9	TRBD2	-	TRBJ2-1
TGCAGTGCTAGAGGGGCAGGAATGAGCTCCTACGAGCAGTACTTC	CSARGAGMSSYEQYF	TRBV20-1	-	many	TRBJ2-7
TGTGCCATCAGTGAGGGGGGACAGCATCCTCCGGTTGGCTACACCTTC	CAISEGGQHPPVGYTF	TRBV10-3	TRBD1	many	TRBJ1-2
TGTGCCAGCAGTTGGCCGGCCCGATCGGAACAGCCCCAGCATTTT	CASSWPARSEQPQHF	TRBV6-2/TRBV6-3	-	-	TRBJ1-5
TGTGCCAGCAGCCCGACAGGAGCCAGCACAGATACGCAGTATTTT	CASSPTGASTDTQYF	TRBV12-3/TRBV12-4	-	-	TRBJ2-3
TGCGCCAGCAGTCGAGCGACAGGGGATCAGCCCCAGCATTTT	CASSRATGDQPQHF	TRBV4-1	TRBD1	few	TRBJ1-5
TGTGCCAGCAGCCCTGTCCTCAGGGGTCGATCGAACTATGGCTACACCTTC	CASSPVLRGRSNYGYTF	TRBV9	-	-	TRBJ1-2
TGCAGTGCTAGAGGTGGACAGAGCTATGGCAATCAGCCCCAGCATTTT	CSARGGQSYGNQPQHF	TRBV20-1	-	-	TRBJ1-5
TGTGCCAGCAGCTTAGATAAGGGGAGCTCCTACAATGAGCAGTTCTTC	CASSLDKGSSYNEQFF	TRBV11-2	-	-	TRBJ2-1
TGTGCCTGGAGTGTAAGGCGCTCTCACATTCAGTACTTC	CAWSVRRSHIQYF	TRBV30	-	-	TRBJ2-4
TGTGCCAGCATCCGTCGGGGCACAGATACGCAGTATTTT	CASIRRGTDTQYF	TRBV7-2	-	many	TRBJ2-3
TGTGCCAGCACCCAGACTGGAAACACCATATATTTT	CASTQTGNTIYF	TRBV25-1	-	-	TRBJ1-3
TGTGCCAGTAGTATCCCGGGGCGGTTGAACACTGAAGCTTTCTTT	CASSIPGRLNTEAFF	TRBV19	-	-	TRBJ1-1
TGTGCCAGCAGACCAAATTCTCGCCGCGTTGGGGGTGACTACACCTTC	CASRPNSRRVGGDYTF	TRBV25-1	-	-	TRBJ1-2
TGCAGTGCTAGAGTTGGCAGGGGGGGACGGTCAACTCAGCCCCAGCATTTT	CSARVGRGGRSTQPQHF	TRBV20-1	TRBD1	-	TRBJ1-5
TGTGCCAGCAGTTTATTAGGCTGGGATAAGCAGGGATACGAGCAGTACTTC	CASSLLGWDKQGYEQYF	TRBV9	-	-	TRBJ2-7
TGTGCCACCCGAATCGGGGGTAACTCCTATAATTCACCCCTCCACTTT	CATRIGGNSYNSPLHF	TRBV19	-	many	TRBJ1-6